This T cell receptor (beta chain) came from a study of blood T cells in healthy people across ages. Together with a sample-barcoded 5' primer, a J-beta primer mix was included in a second PCR lasting about 6 to 11 cycles. TCRdb fed the 5' RACE reads into MiXCR, producing one record per CDR3 protein. In the table there are 890,000 or so distinct CDR3 sequences, approximately 59% of which are singletons. Trimming cost V 7 bases and J 4 bases, with 8 bases left between them. This CDR3 spans 12 amino acids. Germline CDR1 is MDHEN and CDR2 is SYDVKM. The chain carries TRBV28 and TRBJ2-1; no clear D gene. This TCR was recovered from a man aged 25 to 45 in good health. The sample consisted of blood. In DNA, the CDR3 is TGTGCCAGCACTGTCTCTTACAATGAGCAGTTCTTC. This encodes CASTVSYNEQFF.